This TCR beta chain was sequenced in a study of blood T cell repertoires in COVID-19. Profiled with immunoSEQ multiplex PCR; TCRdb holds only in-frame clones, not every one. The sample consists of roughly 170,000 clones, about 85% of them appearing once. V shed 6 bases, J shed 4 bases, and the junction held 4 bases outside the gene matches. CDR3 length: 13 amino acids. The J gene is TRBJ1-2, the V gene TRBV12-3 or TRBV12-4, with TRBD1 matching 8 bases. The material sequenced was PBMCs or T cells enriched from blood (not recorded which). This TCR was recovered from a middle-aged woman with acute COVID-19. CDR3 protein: CASSKTGVYGYTF. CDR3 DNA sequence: TGTGCCAGCAGCAAGACAGGGGTCTATGGCTACACCTTC.